What follows describes a single T cell receptor beta chain. Its target is unknown. This sample was included in a study of cytotoxic CD8 clonotypes in ibrutinib-treated CLL. Study information: The cohort had around 10 relapsed/refractory and some 14 treatment-naive patients, 17 to 18 IGHV unmutated. Responses comprised 24 partial and 2 complete; at median about 71 months, about 15 remained remitted and roughly 12 progressed. Study results and limitations: Baseline levels were approached again at progression, after clonality had risen at ibrutinib response.

Genomic DNA in an amount of approximately 1.9 micrograms was extracted from cryopreserved PBMCs and used for the preparation of TCR beta libraries. The CDR3 length is 14 residues. Trimming took 4 bases from V and 13 from J; bases not matched to a gene: 12. CDR1 and CDR2 from the germline V gene are SGHAT and FQNNGV. The assay was immunoSEQ multiplex PCR, and TCRdb's table has in-frame clones only and misses some. The sample has some 160,000 clones, approximately 77% seen once. The chain recombines TRBV11-2 with TRBJ2-4, with 8 nucleotides matching TRBD2. The source material was PBMCs, sampled after 12 months of ibrutinib treatment. The receptor comes from a human donor with chronic lymphocytic leukemia. The CDR3 region is CASSSGTGGVVQYF. CDR3 bases: TGTGCCAGCAGCTCTGGGACGGGAGGGGTGGTGCAGTACTTC. Using reference TRBV11-2 and TRBJ2-4 for the parts outside the CDR3, the full variable domain is EAGVAQSPRYKIIEKRQSVAFWCNPISGHATLYWYQQILGQGPKLLIQFQNNGVVDDSQLPKDRFSAERLKGVDSTLKIQPAKLEDSAVYLCASSSGTGGVVQYFGAGTRLSVL.